Listed below are T cell receptor beta chains from one sample, sequenced in a study of cytomegalovirus exposure and HLA in healthy donors. Produced via immunoSEQ multiplex PCR; TCRdb's table is partial and in-frame only. The sample has 100,000 to 150,000 clones; roughly 80% are singletons. Sequencing was performed on PBMCs. Every receptor here comes from a man aged 18 to 30 in good health and CMV-seropositive. The conserved cysteine and the conserved F or W are not part of the CDR3 here. Fields, in order: CDR3 protein, clone size, V gene. Size tells how often a clone was seen (once, few, many) or the class of an expanded clone, and some rows leave it out.

CDR3aa: ASSPLAGGSNEQF
abundance: .
v_gene: TRBV6-1

CDR3aa: ATSREPQGGQETQY
abundance: .
v_gene: TRBV15

CDR3aa: ASSPRMTVNTEAF
abundance: .
v_gene: TRBV18

CDR3aa: ASSIVDKEDTGELF
abundance: .
v_gene: TRBV19

CDR3aa: ASSPVDRSTGELF
abundance: .
v_gene: TRBV5-6

CDR3aa: ASSLRGSGNTIY
abundance: .
v_gene: TRBV7-6

CDR3aa: ASSETLSGAESGNTIY
abundance: few
v_gene: TRBV6-1

CDR3aa: ASSIAQTTGDMNTEAF
abundance: .
v_gene: TRBV9

CDR3aa: ASRQGTEAF
abundance: .
v_gene: TRBV2

CDR3aa: ASSQQDIPTGELF
abundance: .
v_gene: TRBV14

CDR3aa: ASSSSRQGQTEAF
abundance: once
v_gene: TRBV5-1

CDR3aa: AWSVLSNTQY
abundance: .
v_gene: TRBV30

CDR3aa: ASSLNRNTEAF
abundance: .
v_gene: TRBV18

CDR3aa: AGGQTYEQY
abundance: .
v_gene: TRBV2

CDR3aa: ASSGTAPYGYT
abundance: .
v_gene: TRBV18

CDR3aa: ASSGTEIQETQY
abundance: .
v_gene: TRBV6-1

CDR3aa: ASRSTGWNTEAF
abundance: .
v_gene: TRBV2

CDR3aa: ASSITSASGAF
abundance: .
v_gene: TRBV5-6

CDR3aa: ASSENGGGPHGYT
abundance: once
v_gene: TRBV2

CDR3aa: ASSILGTEPGTDTQY
abundance: few
v_gene: TRBV19

CDR3aa: ASSLEEMNTEAF
abundance: .
v_gene: TRBV6-5

CDR3aa: AWIPGSGLAYTEAF
abundance: .
v_gene: TRBV30

CDR3aa: ASSRGTSGTYYEQY
abundance: few
v_gene: TRBV6-6

CDR3aa: ASSEGDWYQPQH
abundance: .
v_gene: TRBV2

CDR3aa: ASSPGLAGRHEQF
abundance: .
v_gene: TRBV5-6

CDR3aa: ASSQGGGAVPEQF
abundance: .
v_gene: TRBV4-3

CDR3aa: SVSRGDYTDTQY
abundance: .
v_gene: TRBV29-1

CDR3aa: ASKVAGVDTQY
abundance: few
v_gene: TRBV5-1

CDR3aa: ASGIAPRLAGSSYEQY
abundance: .
v_gene: TRBV12-5

CDR3aa: ASSDRDTGELF
abundance: few
v_gene: TRBV6-5

CDR3aa: ASSPPGQGRSPLH
abundance: .
v_gene: TRBV9

CDR3aa: ASRATSGGADTQY
abundance: .
v_gene: TRBV2

CDR3aa: ASSQGSSGGQNTGELF
abundance: .
v_gene: TRBV4-3

CDR3aa: ASSEGTGNYGYT
abundance: once
v_gene: TRBV6-1

CDR3aa: ASRGTGGGRDIQY
abundance: .
v_gene: TRBV2

CDR3aa: ATSRASPEQF
abundance: .
v_gene: TRBV15

CDR3aa: ASGRDRNNEQF
abundance: once
v_gene: TRBV12-5

CDR3aa: AWSVGLFGPQPQH
abundance: once
v_gene: TRBV30

CDR3aa: ASTPTGLRNSPLH
abundance: .
v_gene: TRBV19

CDR3aa: ASSILAGDSYEQY
abundance: .
v_gene: TRBV19

CDR3aa: ASSIPGANEQF
abundance: .
v_gene: TRBV7-2

CDR3aa: ASSMAGGSTEAF
abundance: few
v_gene: TRBV19

CDR3aa: AIRRGQDTGELF
abundance: .
v_gene: TRBV10-3

CDR3aa: ASSLVTEQF
abundance: .
v_gene: TRBV7-8

CDR3aa: ASSQRTDPYEQY
abundance: .
v_gene: TRBV14

CDR3aa: SSSLASQGQGTGELF
abundance: .
v_gene: TRBV7-9

CDR3aa: ASSLERQDLYEQY
abundance: .
v_gene: TRBV7-6

CDR3aa: ASSSIPGRENSPLH
abundance: .
v_gene: TRBV6-6

CDR3aa: ASSEIAMDEQF
abundance: .
v_gene: TRBV10-2

CDR3aa: ASSPQTGDDYGYT
abundance: .
v_gene: TRBV27

CDR3aa: ASSYSISRAGGYT
abundance: .
v_gene: TRBV6-5

CDR3aa: AWSDGQNYGYT
abundance: .
v_gene: TRBV30

CDR3aa: ASSVGVESDNEQF
abundance: .
v_gene: TRBV9

CDR3aa: ASSQKNEQY
abundance: .
v_gene: TRBV6-5